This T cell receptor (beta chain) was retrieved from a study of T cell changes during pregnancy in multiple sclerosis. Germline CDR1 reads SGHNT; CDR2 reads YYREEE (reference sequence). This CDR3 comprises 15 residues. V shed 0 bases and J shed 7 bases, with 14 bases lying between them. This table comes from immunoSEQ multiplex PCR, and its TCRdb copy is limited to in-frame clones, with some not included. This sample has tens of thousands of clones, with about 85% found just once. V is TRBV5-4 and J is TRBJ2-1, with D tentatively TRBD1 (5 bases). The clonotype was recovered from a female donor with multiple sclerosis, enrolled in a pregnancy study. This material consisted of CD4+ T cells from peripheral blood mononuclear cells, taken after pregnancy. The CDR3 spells CASSLGGPTVNEQFF. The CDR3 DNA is TGTGCCAGCAGCTTGGGGGGCCCTACAGTAAATGAGCAGTTCTTC.